One and the same sample provided the 25 T cell receptor beta chains below, sequenced in a study of low-dose radiotherapy and immunotherapy resistance in tumors. cDNA synthesis used a TRAV/TRBV-specific primer set for both chains. Amplification, which lasted 20 PCR cycles, used a constant-region primer and V-primer adapter to amplify TCRs. TCRdb independently ran MiXCR on the reads; one entry per CDR3 protein. The table has approximately 45,000 distinct CDR3 sequences, under 30% seen once. The time point here: after trial treatment. Treatment reported: LDRT plus nivolumab, ipilimumab, low-dose cyclophosphamide and aspirin (RACIN trial). The sequenced sample was PBMCs, obtained after low-dose radiotherapy plus immunotherapy. The receptor set was obtained from a male donor with prostate cancer.

This clonotype was counted ten times or more. This rearrangement joins TRBV28 to TRBJ2-1; 7 bases are shared with TRBD1. CDR1 and CDR2 (germline): MDHEN, SYDVKM. The CDR3 is made up of 13 amino acids. J gave up 9 bases and V 5 bases, and 7 bases lay outside the gene matches. Written as DNA, the CDR3 is TGTGCCAGCAGTGCCACGACAGGGTTTGAGCAGTTCTTC. Translated: CASSATTGFEQFF.

The chain uses TRBV20-1 and TRBJ2-1, with D uncertain. Germline V gives CDR1 DFQATT, CDR2 SNEGSKA (reference sequence). The ends were cut back, 5 bases at V and 2 bases at J, with 7 bases in the middle. This CDR3 comprises 12 residues. CDR3 in amino acids: CSAQQPYNEQFF. The CDR3 bases are TGCAGTGCTCAGCAACCCTACAATGAGCAGTTCTTC.

In its sample, this clonotype was seen many times. The V gene is TRBV5-1, the J gene TRBJ1-1, with 8 bases aligning to TRBD1. CDR3 length equals 16 residues. The germline V gene encodes CDR1 SGHRS and CDR2 YFSETQ. Losses at the gene ends were 5 bases for V and 5 bases for J; bases not matched to a gene: 14. The CDR3 DNA follows: TGCGCCAGCAGTCCTCGGGCCGGACAGGGCGGAACTGAAGCTTTCTTT. Translation: CASSPRAGQGGTEAFF.

This clonotype was observed many times. The genes are TRBV7-8 and TRBJ2-1; 15 bases are a match to TRBD2. The CDR3 runs to 19 residues. Losses at the gene ends were 4 bases for V and 10 bases for J; bases not matched to a gene: 17. Germline V gives CDR1 SGHVS, CDR2 FQNEAQ. The CDR3 spells CASSSLGLAGGPWGFEQFF. CDR3 DNA: TGTGCCAGCAGCTCCCTCGGACTAGCGGGAGGGCCGTGGGGGTTCGAGCAGTTCTTC.

Concerning this clonotype: It differs at one base from a far larger clone, so likely a read error. The rearrangement joins TRBV7-8 to TRBJ2-1, with 9 bases identical to TRBD1. The V gene's germline CDR1 is SGHVS and CDR2 FQNEAQ. The length of the CDR3 is 15 residues. V was clipped by 5 bases and J by 10 bases; unmatched bases: 12. This CDR3 reads CASSPRTGASYEQFF. The CDR3 coding sequence is TGTGCCAGCAGCCCCCGGACAGGGGCCTCCTACGAGCAGTTCTTC.

This clonotype was picked up a small number of times. This chain uses TRBV30 with TRBJ1-5, with D perhaps matching TRBD1 (5 bases). The germline gives CDR1 GTSNPN, CDR2 SVGIG (reference sequence). The V end was cut by 3 bases, the J end by 6 bases, with 21 bases between. This CDR3 spans 16 amino acids. The CDR3 sequence: CAWSASGLPRVQPQHF. CDR3 nucleotides: TGTGCCTGGAGCGCCTCGGGACTGCCGAGGGTTCAGCCCCAGCATTTT.

The chain links TRBV6-2 or TRBV6-3 to TRBJ1-1, with a tentative D call TRBD1 (5 bases). CDR1 is MNHEY and CDR2 is SVGEGT in the germline V gene. CDR3 length equals 15 residues. The V end lost 8 bases, the J end lost 1 base, and 17 bases lay between the germline ends. The CDR3 region is CASSTPGSGNTEAFF. The CDR3 DNA follows: TGTGCCAGCTCAACTCCAGGGTCGGGGAACACTGAAGCTTTCTTT.

The table lists this clonotype with many counts. J is TRBJ1-1 and V is TRBV7-2; 7 nucleotides agree with TRBD1. The trim removed 4 bases at V and 3 bases at J, leaving 2 bases unmatched. CDR3 length: 13 amino acids. Germline CDR1 reads SGHTA; CDR2 reads FQGNSA. CDR3 DNA sequence: TGTGCCAGCAGCTCGGGACAGTACACTGAAGCTTTCTTT. Amino acid sequence: CASSSGQYTEAFF.

This clonotype occurred many times. V usage is TRBV19 and J usage is TRBJ1-5, with D uncertain. The CDR3 is made up of 16 amino acids. Per the germline V gene, CDR1 is LNHDA and CDR2 is SQIVND (reference sequence). V lost 3 bases to trimming and J lost 3 bases, with 15 bases between them. The CDR3 nucleotides read TGTGCCAGTAGTATGGGGAGGGCAGTCGTCAATCAGCCCCAGCATTTT. Its protein is CASSMGRAVVNQPQHF.

The sample holds many counts of this clonotype. The chain joins TRBV2 to TRBJ2-7; D is uncertain. V was pared by 3 bases and J by 1 base, with 10 bases between. CDR1 SNHLY and CDR2 FYNNEI come from the germline V gene. The CDR3 runs to 14 residues. This CDR3 reads CASSDGGVSYEQYF. The CDR3 DNA follows: TGTGCCAGCAGTGACGGCGGAGTGTCCTACGAGCAGTACTTC.

The rearrangement joins TRBV4-3 to TRBJ2-5, with 9 bases lining up with TRBD1. The J segment lost 4 bases and the V segment lost 4 bases, leaving 7 bases of the junction unmatched. This CDR3 is built from 15 residues. Per the germline V gene, CDR1 is LGHNA and CDR2 is YSLEER. CDR3 residues: CASSPDRGMLETQYF. In nucleotides, the CDR3 is TGCGCCAGCAGCCCCGACAGGGGGATGTTAGAGACCCAGTACTTC.

Ten or more counts support this clonotype. J is TRBJ2-7 and V is TRBV6-8; 12 positions agree with TRBD1. Germline V CDR1 and CDR2: MNHGY, SAAAGT. The trim removed 4 bases at V and 2 bases at J, leaving 12 bases unmatched. CDR3 length: 18 residues. Here the CDR3 reads CASSSPRDRGPATYEQYF. CDR3 bases: TGTGCCAGCAGTTCCCCCCGGGACAGGGGGCCTGCCACCTACGAGCAGTACTTC.

In its sample, this clonotype was seen many times. The J gene is TRBJ2-4, the V gene TRBV23-1; 12 bases are a match to TRBD1. TRBV23-1 carries the ORF label, with uncertain function. The CDR3 runs to 16 residues. Unmatched junction bases numbered 9, after V lost 10 bases and J lost 2 bases. The CDR3 coding sequence is TGCGCCACGGTAAAGGGACAGGGGGCGACCAAAAACATTCAGTACTTC. It specifies CATVKGQGATKNIQYF.

The chain uses TRBV5-1 and TRBJ2-5; D is ambiguous. Germline V gene sequence: CDR1 SGHRS, CDR2 YFSETQ. The CDR3 has 15 amino acids. The V and J ends lost 3 bases and 4 bases respectively, with 16 bases between them. The CDR3 DNA reads TGCGCCAGCAGCTCTTACTCCAACCCTGTAGAGACCCAGTACTTC. As protein: CASSSYSNPVETQYF.

The chain joins TRBV20-1 to TRBJ2-1, with 9 positions matching TRBD2. Germline V CDR1 and CDR2: DFQATT, SNEGSKA (reference sequence). The CDR3 contains 14 residues. V lost 4 bases to trimming and J lost 5 bases; unmatched junction nucleotides: 6. The chain's CDR3 is CSAITSGSHNEQFF. CDR3 coding DNA: TGCAGTGCTATCACTAGCGGGTCTCACAATGAGCAGTTCTTC.

Many counts were recorded for this clonotype. V gene TRBV24-1 combines with J gene TRBJ2-1, with D perhaps matching TRBD2 (5 bases). This CDR3 has 15 amino acids. Germline CDR1 reads KGHDR; CDR2 reads SFDVKD. Between the trimmed V and J ends, which lost 4 bases and 8 bases, there was a span of 17 bases. The CDR3 DNA follows: TGTGCCACCAGTGACCGACTAACGGGGATCCATGAGCAGTTCTTC. Residues: CATSDRLTGIHEQFF.

At least ten counts were recorded for this clonotype. The chain couples TRBV6-4 to TRBJ2-1, with D possibly matching TRBD2 (6 bases). The CDR3 sequence is 13 residues long. Germline values: CDR1 MRHNA, CDR2 SNTAGT. V dropped 5 bases and J dropped 4 bases, with 9 bases sitting between them. The CDR3 loop is CASSRGLYNEQFF. The CDR3 DNA is TGTGCCAGCAGTAGGGGACTGTACAATGAGCAGTTCTTC.

This clonotype was counted ten times or more. The J gene is TRBJ1-2, the V gene TRBV7-9, with TRBD1 matching 7 bases. With 5 bases clipped from V and 8 bases from J, the junction kept 14 bases outside the gene matches. Germline V gene lookup returns CDR1 SEHNR and CDR2 FQNEAQ (reference sequence). This CDR3 has 15 amino acids. As DNA, the CDR3 is TGTGCCAGCAGCGTAGGGACAGTTGCATGGGGCGGCTACACCTTC. The encoded protein is CASSVGTVAWGGYTF.

In its sample, this clonotype was seen many times. This rearrangement joins TRBV14 to TRBJ1-4; D remains unclear. Deletions cut 0 bases from V and 7 bases from J, with 12 bases between. CDR3 length: 15 amino acids. Looked up from germline, CDR1 is SGHDN and CDR2 is FVKESK. The CDR3 here is CASSQERLSGEKLFF. The CDR3 DNA follows: TGTGCCAGCAGCCAAGAGCGCCTTTCGGGTGAAAAACTGTTTTTT. Filled out from reference TRBV14 and TRBJ1-4, the complete variable domain reads EAGVTQFPSHSVIEKGQTVTLRCDPISGHDNLYWYRRVMGKEIKFLLHFVKESKQDESGMPNNRFLAERTGGTYSTLKVQPAELEDSGVYFCASSQERLSGEKLFFGSGTQLSVL.

There are many counts of this clonotype. This chain joins TRBV11-2 and TRBJ2-2, with a weak D call TRBD1 (6 bases). CDR3 length: 15 residues. From germline, CDR1 is SGHAT and CDR2 FQNNGV. The V end was cut by 4 bases, the J end by 1 base, with 10 bases between. CDR3 bases: TGTGCCAGCAGCTGGATACAGGGGAACACCGGGGAGCTGTTTTTT. As protein: CASSWIQGNTGELFF.

The chain uses TRBV5-3 and TRBJ1-1; 8 nucleotides line up with TRBD1. TRBV5-3 is given ORF status, its function remaining uncertain. The CDR3 has 14 residues. The J segment lost 5 bases and the V segment lost 8 bases, leaving 11 bases of the junction unmatched. This chain's CDR3 is CASSVQGGLTEAFF. The CDR3 region has the DNA TGTGCCAGCAGCGTACAGGGGGGCCTGACTGAAGCTTTCTTT.

This clonotype has ten or more counts. The chain employs TRBV6-1 and TRBJ2-3; 14 nucleotides line up with TRBD2. Germline assignment: CDR1 MNHNS and CDR2 SASEGT. V dropped 2 bases and J dropped 4; count of bases not matched to a gene: 5. The CDR3 is 17 amino acids. The DNA of the CDR3 is TGTGCCAGCAGTGAACCCCGACTAGCGGGGGGGCCAGATACGCAGTATTTT. It encodes CASSEPRLAGGPDTQYF.

The chain couples TRBV18 to TRBJ2-1; 12 positions agree with TRBD2. The CDR3 runs 16 residues. With V trimmed by 3 bases and J by 6 bases, 6 bases remained unmatched. The V gene's germline CDR1 is KGHSH and CDR2 LQKENI. This CDR3 reads CASSPGLAGMSNEQFF. As DNA, the CDR3 is TGTGCCAGCTCACCCGGACTAGCGGGAATGAGCAATGAGCAGTTCTTC.

This clonotype has at least ten counts. This chain links TRBV9 with TRBJ2-2; D gene uncertain. CDR3 length equals 16 residues. V lost 0 bases to trimming and J lost 4 bases, with 13 bases between them. Per germline, CDR1 SGDLS and CDR2 YYNGEE. This CDR3 reads CASSVASPGPTGELFF. The CDR3 DNA follows: TGTGCCAGCAGCGTAGCCAGTCCGGGTCCCACCGGGGAGCTGTTTTTT.

This clonotype appeared many times. The J gene is TRBJ2-7, the V gene TRBV19; TRBD1 matches at 10 bases. In germline, CDR1 is LNHDA, CDR2 SQIVND (reference sequence). V trimming: 8 bases; J trimming: 4 bases; junction bases outside the gene matches: 2. The CDR3 is 12 amino acids. The CDR3 region is CASGDRGYEQYF. For the CDR3, the DNA is TGTGCCAGTGGGGACAGGGGTTACGAGCAGTACTTC.